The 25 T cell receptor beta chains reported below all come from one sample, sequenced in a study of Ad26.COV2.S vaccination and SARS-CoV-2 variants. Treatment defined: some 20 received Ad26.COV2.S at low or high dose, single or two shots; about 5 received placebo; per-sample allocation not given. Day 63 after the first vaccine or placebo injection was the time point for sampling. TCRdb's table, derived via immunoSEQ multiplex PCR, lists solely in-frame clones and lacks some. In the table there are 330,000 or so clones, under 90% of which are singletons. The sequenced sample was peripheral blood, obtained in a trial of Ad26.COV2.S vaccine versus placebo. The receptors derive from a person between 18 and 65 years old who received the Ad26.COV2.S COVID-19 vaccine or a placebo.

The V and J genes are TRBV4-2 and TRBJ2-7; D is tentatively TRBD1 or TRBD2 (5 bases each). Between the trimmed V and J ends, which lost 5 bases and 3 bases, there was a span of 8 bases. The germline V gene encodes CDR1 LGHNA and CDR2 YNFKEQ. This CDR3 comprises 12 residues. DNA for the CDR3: TGTGCCAGCAGCTCGAGGGGCTACGAGCAGTACTTC. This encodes CASSSRGYEQYF.

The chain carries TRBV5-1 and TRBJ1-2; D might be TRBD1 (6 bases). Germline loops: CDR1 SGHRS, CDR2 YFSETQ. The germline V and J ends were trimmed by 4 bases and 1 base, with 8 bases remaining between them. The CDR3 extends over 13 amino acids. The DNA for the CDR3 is TGCGCCAGCAGCCCGGACAGTAACTATGGCTACACCTTC. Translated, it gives CASSPDSNYGYTF.

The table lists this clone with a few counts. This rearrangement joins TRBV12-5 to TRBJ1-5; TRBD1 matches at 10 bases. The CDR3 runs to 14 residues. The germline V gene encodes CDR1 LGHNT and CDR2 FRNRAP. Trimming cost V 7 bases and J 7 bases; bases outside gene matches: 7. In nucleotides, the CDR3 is TGTGCTAGTGCCGAGGACAGGGGGAGCCAGCCCCAGCATTTT. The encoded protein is CASAEDRGSQPQHF.

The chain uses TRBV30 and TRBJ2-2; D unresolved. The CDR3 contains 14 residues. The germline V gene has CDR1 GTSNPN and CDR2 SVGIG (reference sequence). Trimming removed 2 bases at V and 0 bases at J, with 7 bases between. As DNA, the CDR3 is TGTGCCTGGAGTTGGGTTTCGAACACCGGGGAGCTGTTTTTT. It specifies CAWSWVSNTGELFF.

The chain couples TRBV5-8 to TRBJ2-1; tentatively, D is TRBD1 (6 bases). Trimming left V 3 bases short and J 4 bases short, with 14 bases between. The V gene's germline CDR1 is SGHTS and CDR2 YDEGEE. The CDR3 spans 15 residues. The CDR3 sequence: CASSWTATVYNEQFF. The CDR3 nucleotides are TGTGCCAGCAGCTGGACAGCAACAGTTTACAATGAGCAGTTCTTC.

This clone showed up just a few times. CDR3 nucleotide sequence: TGTGCCAGCAGCTTTGAAGGTACACTCAATCAGCCCCAGCATTTT. The encoded protein is CASSFEGTLNQPQHF. The rearrangement links TRBV7-2 to TRBJ1-5, with D uncertain. From germline, CDR1 is SGHTA and CDR2 FQGNSA. The V and J ends lost 3 bases and 3 bases respectively, with 12 bases between them. The CDR3 is 15 residues long. The variable domain in full, with the rest retrieved from reference TRBV7-2 and TRBJ1-5, is GAGVSQSPSNKVTEKGKDVELRCDPISGHTALYWYRQSLGQGLEFLIYFQGNSAPDKSGLPSDRFSAERTGGSVSTLTIQRTQQEDSAVYLCASSFEGTLNQPQHFGDGTRLSIL.

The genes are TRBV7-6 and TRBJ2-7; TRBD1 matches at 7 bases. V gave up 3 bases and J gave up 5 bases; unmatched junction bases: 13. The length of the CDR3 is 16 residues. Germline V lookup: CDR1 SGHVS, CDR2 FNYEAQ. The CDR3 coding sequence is TGTGCCAGCAGCTTTGATCCCACAGGGGTTGGACACGAGCAGTACTTC. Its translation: CASSFDPTGVGHEQYF.

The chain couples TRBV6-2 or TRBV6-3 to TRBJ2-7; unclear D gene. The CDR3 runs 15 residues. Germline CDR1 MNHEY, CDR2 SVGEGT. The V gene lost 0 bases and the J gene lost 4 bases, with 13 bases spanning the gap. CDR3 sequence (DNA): TGTGCCAGCAGTTACTCTATCCTAGAACGTTACGAGCAGTACTTC. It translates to CASSYSILERYEQYF.

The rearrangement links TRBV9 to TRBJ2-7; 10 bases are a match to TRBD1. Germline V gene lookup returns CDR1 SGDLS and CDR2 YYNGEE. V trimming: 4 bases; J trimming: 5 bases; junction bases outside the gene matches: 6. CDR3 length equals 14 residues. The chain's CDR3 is CASSLTGTGDEQYF. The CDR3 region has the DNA TGTGCCAGCAGCCTTACCGGGACAGGGGACGAGCAGTACTTC.

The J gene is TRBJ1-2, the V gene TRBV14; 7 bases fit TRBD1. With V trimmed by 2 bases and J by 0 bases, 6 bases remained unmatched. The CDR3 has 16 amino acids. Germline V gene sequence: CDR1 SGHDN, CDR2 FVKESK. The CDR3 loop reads CASSQTGDIANYGYTF. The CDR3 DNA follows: TGTGCCAGCAGCCAAACAGGGGATATAGCTAACTATGGCTACACCTTC.

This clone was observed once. The CDR3 sequence: CASSPPGLAGPQETQYF. DNA of the CDR3: TGTGCCAGCTCACCTCCCGGACTAGCGGGGCCCCAAGAGACCCAGTACTTC. The V call is TRBV18, the J call TRBJ2-5, with TRBD2 matching over 12 bases. V was pared by 3 bases and J by 1 base, with 6 bases of the junction left unmatched. The CDR3 totals 17 residues. Germline V lookup: CDR1 KGHSH, CDR2 LQKENI.

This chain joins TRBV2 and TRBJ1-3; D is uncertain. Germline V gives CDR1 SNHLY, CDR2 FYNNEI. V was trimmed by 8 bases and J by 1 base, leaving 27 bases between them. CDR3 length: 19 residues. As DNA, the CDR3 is TGTGCCAGCCTCGAAATAGTACGTTTAGAATTCCCTTCTGGAAACACCATATATTTT. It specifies CASLEIVRLEFPSGNTIYF.

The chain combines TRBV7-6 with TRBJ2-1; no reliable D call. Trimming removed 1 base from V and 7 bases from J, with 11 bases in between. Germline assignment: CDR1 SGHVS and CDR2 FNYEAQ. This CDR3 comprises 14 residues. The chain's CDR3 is CASSLGDLRNEQFF. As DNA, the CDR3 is TGTGCCAGCAGCTTAGGAGACCTCAGAAATGAGCAGTTCTTC.

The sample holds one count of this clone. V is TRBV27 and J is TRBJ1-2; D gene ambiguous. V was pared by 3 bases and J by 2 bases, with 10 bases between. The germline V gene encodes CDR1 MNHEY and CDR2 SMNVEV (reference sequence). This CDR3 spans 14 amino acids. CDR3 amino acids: CASSLKSNNYGYTF. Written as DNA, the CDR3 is TGTGCCAGCAGTTTGAAGAGCAACAACTATGGCTACACCTTC.

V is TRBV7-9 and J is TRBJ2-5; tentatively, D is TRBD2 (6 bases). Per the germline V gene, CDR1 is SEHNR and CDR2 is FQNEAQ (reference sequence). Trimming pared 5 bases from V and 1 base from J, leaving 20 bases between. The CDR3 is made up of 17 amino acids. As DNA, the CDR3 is TGTGCCAGCAGCCCCGCGGGTGGCGGGAAGGGCCAAGAGACCCAGTACTTC. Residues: CASSPAGGGKGQETQYF.

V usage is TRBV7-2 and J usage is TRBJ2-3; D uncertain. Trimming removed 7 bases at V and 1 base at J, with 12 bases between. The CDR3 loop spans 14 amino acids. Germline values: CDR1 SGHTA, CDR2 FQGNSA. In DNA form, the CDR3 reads TGTGCCAGCAATCATCCTGTTGGCACAGATACGCAGTATTTT. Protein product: CASNHPVGTDTQYF.

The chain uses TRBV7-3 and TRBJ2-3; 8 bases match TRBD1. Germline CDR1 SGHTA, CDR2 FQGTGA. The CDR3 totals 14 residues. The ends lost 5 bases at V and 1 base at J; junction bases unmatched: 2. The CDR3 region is CASSRRGRTDTQYF. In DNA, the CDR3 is TGTGCCAGCAGCCGCAGGGGGCGCACAGATACGCAGTATTTT.

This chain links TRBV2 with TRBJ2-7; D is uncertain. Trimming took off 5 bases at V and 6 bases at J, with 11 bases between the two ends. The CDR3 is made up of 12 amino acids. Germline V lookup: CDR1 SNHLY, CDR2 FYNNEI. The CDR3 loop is CASSPSGREQYF. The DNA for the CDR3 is TGTGCCAGCAGTCCTTCAGGACGCGAGCAGTACTTC. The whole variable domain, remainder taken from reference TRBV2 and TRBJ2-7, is EPEVTQTPSHQVTQMGQEVILRCVPISNHLYFYWYRQILGQKVEFLVSFYNNEISEKSEIFDDQFSVERPDGSNFTLKIRSTKLEDSAMYFCASSPSGREQYFGPGTRLTVT.

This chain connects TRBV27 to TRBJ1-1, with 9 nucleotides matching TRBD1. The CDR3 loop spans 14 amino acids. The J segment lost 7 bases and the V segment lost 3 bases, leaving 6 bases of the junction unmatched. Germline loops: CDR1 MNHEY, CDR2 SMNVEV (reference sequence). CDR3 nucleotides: TGTGCCAGCAGTTTTGGGGGGACAGGGCTTGAAGCTTTCTTT. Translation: CASSFGGTGLEAFF.

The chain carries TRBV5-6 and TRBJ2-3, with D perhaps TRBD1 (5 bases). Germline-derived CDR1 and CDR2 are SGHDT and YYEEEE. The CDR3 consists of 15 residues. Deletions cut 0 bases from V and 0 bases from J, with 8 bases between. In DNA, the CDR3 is TGTGCCAGCAGCTTGGCGGCAGGGAGCACAGATACGCAGTATTTT. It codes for CASSLAAGSTDTQYF.

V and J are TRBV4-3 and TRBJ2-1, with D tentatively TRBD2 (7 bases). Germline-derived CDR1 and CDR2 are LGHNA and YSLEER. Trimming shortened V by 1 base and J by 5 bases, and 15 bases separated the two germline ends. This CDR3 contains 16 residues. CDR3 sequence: CASSQATGGPDNEQFF. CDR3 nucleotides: TGCGCCAGCAGCCAAGCCACGGGGGGCCCCGACAATGAGCAGTTCTTC.

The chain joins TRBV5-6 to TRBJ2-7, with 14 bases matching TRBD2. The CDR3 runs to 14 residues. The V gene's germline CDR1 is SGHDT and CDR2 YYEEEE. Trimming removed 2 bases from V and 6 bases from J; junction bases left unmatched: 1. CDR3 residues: CASSFGTSGGEQYF. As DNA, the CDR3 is TGTGCCAGCAGCTTCGGGACTAGCGGGGGCGAGCAGTACTTC.

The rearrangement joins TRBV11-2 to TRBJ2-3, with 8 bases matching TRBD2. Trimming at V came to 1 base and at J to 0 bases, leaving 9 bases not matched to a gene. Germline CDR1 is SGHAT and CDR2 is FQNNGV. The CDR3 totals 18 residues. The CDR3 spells CASSLVFLTSGSTDTQYF. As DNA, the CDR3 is TGTGCCAGCAGCTTAGTCTTCCTAACTAGCGGCAGCACAGATACGCAGTATTTT.

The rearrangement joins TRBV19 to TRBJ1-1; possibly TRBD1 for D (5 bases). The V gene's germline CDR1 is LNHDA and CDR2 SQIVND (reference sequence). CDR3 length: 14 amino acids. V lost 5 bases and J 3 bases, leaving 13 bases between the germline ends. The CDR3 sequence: CASSPLAGYTEAFF. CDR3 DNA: TGTGCCAGTAGTCCCTTGGCAGGGTACACTGAAGCTTTCTTT.

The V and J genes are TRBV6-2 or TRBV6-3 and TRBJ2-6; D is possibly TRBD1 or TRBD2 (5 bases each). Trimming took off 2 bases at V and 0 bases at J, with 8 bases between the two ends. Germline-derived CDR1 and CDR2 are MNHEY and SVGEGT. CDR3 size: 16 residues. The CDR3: CASSYAGTSGANVLTF. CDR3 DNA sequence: TGTGCCAGCAGTTACGCAGGGACCTCTGGGGCCAACGTCCTGACTTTC.